The entry that follows covers one T cell receptor beta chain sequence. This record belongs to a study of blood T cell repertoires in COVID-19. Study-level information: Samples representing acute and convalescent COVID-19 were sourced from the United States, Italy and Spain. The cDNA or gDNA used as material had been derived from T cells, B-cell-depleted T cells, or PBMCs.

This CDR3 region has 19 residues. Clones were sequenced by immunoSEQ multiplex PCR, and TCRdb holds only the in-frame ones, with some missing. The table includes 150,000 to 200,000 clones, around 67% detected once. The clonotype originates from a woman of 80 years or more with acute or convalescent COVID-19. The chain couples TRBV21-1 to TRBJ1-6; TRBD1 reflects the table's D call only, with no check against the DNA. TRBV21-1 is a pseudogene segment. Source material: peripheral blood. CDR3 DNA sequence: TGTGCCAGCAGCAAAGAATGGGACAGGGGGCCCAAGCCAAATTCACCCCTCCACTTT. Translating it yields CASSKEWDRGPKPNSPLHF.